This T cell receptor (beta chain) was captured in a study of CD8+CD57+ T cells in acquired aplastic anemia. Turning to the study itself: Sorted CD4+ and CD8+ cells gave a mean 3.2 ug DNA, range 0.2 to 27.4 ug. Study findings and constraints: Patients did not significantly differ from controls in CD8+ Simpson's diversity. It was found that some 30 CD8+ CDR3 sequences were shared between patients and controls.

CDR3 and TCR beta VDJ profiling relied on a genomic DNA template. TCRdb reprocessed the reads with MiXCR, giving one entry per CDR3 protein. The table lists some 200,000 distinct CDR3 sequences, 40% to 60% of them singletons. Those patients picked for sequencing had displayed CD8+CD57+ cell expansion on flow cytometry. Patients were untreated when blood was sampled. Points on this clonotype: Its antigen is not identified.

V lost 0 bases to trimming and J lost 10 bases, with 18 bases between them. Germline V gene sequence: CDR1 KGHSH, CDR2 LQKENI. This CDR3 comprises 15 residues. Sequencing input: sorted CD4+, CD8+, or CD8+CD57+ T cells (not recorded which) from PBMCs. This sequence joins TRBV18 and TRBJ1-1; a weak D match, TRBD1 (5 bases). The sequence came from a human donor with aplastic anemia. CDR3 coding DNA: TGTGCCAGCTCACCACCGGGGCTGACCCGTAAGGGAGCTTTCTTT. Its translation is CASSPPGLTRKGAFF.